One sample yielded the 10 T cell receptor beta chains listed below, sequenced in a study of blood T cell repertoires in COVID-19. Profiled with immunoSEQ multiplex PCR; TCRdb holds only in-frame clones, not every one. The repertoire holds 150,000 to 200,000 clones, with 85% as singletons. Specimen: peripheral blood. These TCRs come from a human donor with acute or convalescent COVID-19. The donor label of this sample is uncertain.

The CDR3 loop reads CSVVLPGTGALYGYTF. Written as DNA, the CDR3 is TGCAGCGTTGTTCTACCCGGGACAGGGGCCCTTTATGGCTACACCTTC. This chain joins TRBV29-1 and TRBJ1-2, with TRBD1 identical over 10 bases. The germline V gene encodes CDR1 SQVTM and CDR2 ANQGSEA. Unmatched junction bases numbered 13, after V lost 4 bases and J lost 5 bases. This CDR3 comprises 16 residues. The variable domain in full, with the rest retrieved from reference TRBV29-1 and TRBJ1-2, is SAVISQKPSRDICQRGTSLTIQCQVDSQVTMMFWYRQQPGQSLTLIATANQGSEATYESGFVIDKFPISRPNLTFSTLTVSNMSPEDSSIYLCSVVLPGTGALYGYTFGSGTRLTVV.

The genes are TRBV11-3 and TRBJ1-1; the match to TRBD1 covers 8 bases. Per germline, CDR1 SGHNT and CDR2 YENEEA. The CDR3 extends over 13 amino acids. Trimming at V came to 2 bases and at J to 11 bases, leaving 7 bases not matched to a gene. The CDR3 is CASSLSGRTGAFF. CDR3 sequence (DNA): TGTGCCAGCAGCTTAAGTGGTAGGACAGGGGCTTTCTTT.

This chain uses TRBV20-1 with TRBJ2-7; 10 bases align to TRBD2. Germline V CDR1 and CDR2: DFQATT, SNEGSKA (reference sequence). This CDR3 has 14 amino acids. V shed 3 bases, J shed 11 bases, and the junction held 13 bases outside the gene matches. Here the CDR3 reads CSASMLGTSGVKYF. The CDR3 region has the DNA TGCAGTGCTAGTATGCTGGGAACTAGCGGGGTAAAGTACTTC.

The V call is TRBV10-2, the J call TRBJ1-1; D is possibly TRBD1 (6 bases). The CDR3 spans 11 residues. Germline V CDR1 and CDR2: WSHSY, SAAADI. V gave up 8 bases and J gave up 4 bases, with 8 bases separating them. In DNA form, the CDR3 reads TGCGCCAGCCAAGGGGGCACTGAAGCTTTCTTT. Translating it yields CASQGGTEAFF.

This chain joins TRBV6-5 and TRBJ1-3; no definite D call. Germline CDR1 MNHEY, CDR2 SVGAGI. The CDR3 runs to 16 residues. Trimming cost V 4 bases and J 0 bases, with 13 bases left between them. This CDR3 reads CASSSTPHSSGNTIYF. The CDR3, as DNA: TGTGCCAGCAGTTCTACCCCCCACAGCTCTGGAAACACCATATATTTT.

The CDR3 DNA reads TGTGCCAGTAGTCCAACAGGGGTCCAGCCCCAGCATTTT. This codes for CASSPTGVQPQHF. J is TRBJ1-5 and V is TRBV19; 7 bases align to TRBD1. The V segment lost 5 bases and the J segment 7 bases; nucleotides outside the gene matches: 5. The germline gives CDR1 LNHDA, CDR2 SQIVND (reference sequence). The CDR3 runs to 13 residues.

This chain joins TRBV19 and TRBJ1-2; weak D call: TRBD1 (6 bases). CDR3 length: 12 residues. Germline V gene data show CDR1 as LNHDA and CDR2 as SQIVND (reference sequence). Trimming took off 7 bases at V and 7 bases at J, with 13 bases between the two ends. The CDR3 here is CASNRVGRGYTF. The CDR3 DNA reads TGTGCCAGTAACAGGGTGGGCCGTGGCTACACCTTC.

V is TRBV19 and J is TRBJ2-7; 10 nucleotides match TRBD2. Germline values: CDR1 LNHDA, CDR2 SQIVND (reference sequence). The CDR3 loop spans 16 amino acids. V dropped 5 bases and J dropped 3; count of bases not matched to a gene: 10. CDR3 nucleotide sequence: TGTGCCAGTAGTGCCCTTCTGCTAGCGGGAGTCTACGAGCAGTACTTC. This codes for CASSALLLAGVYEQYF. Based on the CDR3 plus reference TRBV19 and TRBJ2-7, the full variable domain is DGGITQSPKYLFRKEGQNVTLSCEQNLNHDAMYWYRQDPGQGLRLIYYSQIVNDFQKGDIAEGYSVSREKKESFPLTVTSAQKNPTAFYLCASSALLLAGVYEQYFGPGTRLTVT.

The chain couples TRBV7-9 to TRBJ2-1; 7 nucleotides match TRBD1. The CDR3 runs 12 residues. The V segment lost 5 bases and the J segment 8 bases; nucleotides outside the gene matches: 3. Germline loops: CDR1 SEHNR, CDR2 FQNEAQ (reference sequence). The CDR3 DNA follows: TGTGCCAGCAGCACAGGGGCCCATGAGCAGTTCTTC. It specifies CASSTGAHEQFF.

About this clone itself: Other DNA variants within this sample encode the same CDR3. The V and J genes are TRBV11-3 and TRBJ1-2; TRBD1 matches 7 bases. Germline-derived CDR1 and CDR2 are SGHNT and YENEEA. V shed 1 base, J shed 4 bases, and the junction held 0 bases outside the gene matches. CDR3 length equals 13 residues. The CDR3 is CASSLGTGYGYTF. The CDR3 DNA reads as TGTGCCAGCAGCTTAGGGACAGGCTATGGCTACACCTTC.